The sequence of this T cell receptor (beta chain) was determined in a study of neurological immune-mediated disorders. Whole-study results and caveats: No CDR3 amino acid sequences were shared by expanded clones across subjects, suggesting private repertoires in all groups.

This clonotype was seen ten or more times. Its antigen is not identified. 2 million unsorted PBMCs were stored in RNAlater at -80 °C before RNA extraction. TCRdb redid the calling of the 5' RACE reads with MiXCR, one entry per CDR3 protein. The table shows 31,000 or so distinct CDR3 sequences, with approximately 4.5% occurring only once. V lost 0 bases and J lost 5; bases outside the gene matches: 14. Per germline, CDR1 LGHNA and CDR2 YNFKEQ. This CDR3 is 18 amino acids long. The sample was PBMCs. This receptor was taken from a man aged 18-30 years in good health. This chain links TRBV4-2 with TRBJ2-7; 9 positions match TRBD1. The CDR3 region has the DNA TGTGCCAGCAGCCAAGATGTGGGCCCGGGACAGGGAATCCACGAGCAGTACTTC. Its translation is CASSQDVGPGQGIHEQYF.